This TCR beta chain emerged from a study of patients and donors after allogeneic stem cell transplantation. From germline, CDR1 is ENHRY and CDR2 SYGVKD. There are 15 residues in the CDR3. V gave up 7 bases and J gave up 5 bases; unmatched junction bases: 3. TCRdb independently ran MiXCR on the RT-PCR reads; one entry per CDR3 protein. The data contain 9,000 to 15,000 distinct CDR3 sequences, 20% to 25% of them seen just once; the ten biggest clones take up approximately 51%. Sequences were obtained from blood, either unsorted or a sorted T cell fraction (not recorded which). V is TRBV10-3 and J is TRBJ2-2; 14 bases align to TRBD2. The sequence derives from a human donor who was either an allogeneic HSCT recipient or a stem cell or donor lymphocyte infusion donor (not recorded which). It is not recorded whose cells these are; they may come from a transplant donor. The CDR3 reads CAITGLAGGTGELFF. For the CDR3, the DNA is TGTGCCATCACCGGACTAGCGGGAGGTACCGGGGAGCTGTTTTTT.